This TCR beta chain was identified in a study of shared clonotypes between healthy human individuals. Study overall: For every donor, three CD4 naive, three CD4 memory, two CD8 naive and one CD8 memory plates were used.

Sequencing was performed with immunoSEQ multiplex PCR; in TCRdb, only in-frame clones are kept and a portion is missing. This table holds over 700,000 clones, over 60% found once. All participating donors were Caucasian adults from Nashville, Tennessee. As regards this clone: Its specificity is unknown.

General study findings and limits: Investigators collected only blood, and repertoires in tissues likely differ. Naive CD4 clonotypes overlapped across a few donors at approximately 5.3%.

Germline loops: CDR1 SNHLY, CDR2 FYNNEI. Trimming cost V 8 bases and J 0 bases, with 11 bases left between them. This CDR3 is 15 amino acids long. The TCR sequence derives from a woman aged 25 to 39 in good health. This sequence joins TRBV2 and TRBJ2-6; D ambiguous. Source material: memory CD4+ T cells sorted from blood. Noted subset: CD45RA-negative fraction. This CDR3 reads CASLDPGSGANVLTF. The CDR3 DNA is TGTGCCAGCTTAGACCCGGGCTCTGGGGCCAACGTCCTGACTTTC.